This TCR beta chain was obtained from a study of STAT5B mutations in CD4+ large granular lymphocyte leukemia. The germline V gene has CDR1 SNHLY and CDR2 FYNNEI. V gave up 2 bases and J gave up 3 bases, with 7 bases separating them. CDR3 length: 14 amino acids. Study-wide results and limits: Main leukemic clonotypes were patient-specific, but approximately 27% appeared at low frequency elsewhere. 8/27 top patient clones versus 2/35 control clones were TRBV06-family.

Concerning this clone itself: Its antigen remains unknown.

Using immunoSEQ multiplex PCR, the repertoire was profiled, and TCRdb retains in-frame clones only, with some absent. The sample gives about 29,000 clones, 65% to 80% of which show up once; around 0.99% is in the top ten. Buffy coats from healthy blood donors served as controls. This receptor was identified in a human donor in good health. Input material: CD4+ T cells from blood buffy coats. V is TRBV2 and J is TRBJ1-4; D call uncertain. CDR3 residues: CASSERSSNEKLFF. In nucleotides, the CDR3 is TGTGCCAGCAGTGAACGGTCCTCTAATGAAAAACTGTTTTTT.